A selection of T cell receptor beta chains follows, all from one sample in a study of blood T cell repertoires in COVID-19. Generated by immunoSEQ multiplex PCR, the TCRdb table keeps only in-frame clones and is missing some. The data contain roughly 220,000 clones, approximately 83% of them singletons. The sequenced sample consisted of peripheral blood. These receptors were obtained from a woman aged 60 to 75 with acute or convalescent COVID-19. The CDR3 runs from the conserved cysteine through the conserved F or W. Each record gives: CDR3 protein, CDR3 DNA, V gene, D gene, clone size, J gene. A D gene is named only where the DNA matches it firmly. A row's size may be missing; if present it is once, few, many or a size class.

cdr3_aa: CASRWEAGYEQYF
cdr3_nt: TGTGCCAGCAGGTGGGAGGCGGGCTACGAGCAGTACTTC
v_call: TRBV7-8
d_call: NA
clone_size: NA
j_call: TRBJ2-7

cdr3_aa: CAWSGGGHGHTF
cdr3_nt: TGTGCCTGGAGTGGGGGGGGCCATGGCCACACCTTC
v_call: TRBV30
d_call: NA
clone_size: few
j_call: TRBJ1-2

cdr3_aa: CASSFWGRDMNTEAFF
cdr3_nt: TGTGCCAGCAGCTTCTGGGGGAGGGATATGAACACTGAAGCTTTCTTT
v_call: TRBV5-6
d_call: NA
clone_size: NA
j_call: TRBJ1-1

cdr3_aa: CASSLLGANYGYTF
cdr3_nt: TGTGCCAGCAGTTTATTGGGCGCTAACTATGGCTACACCTTC
v_call: TRBV27
d_call: NA
clone_size: NA
j_call: TRBJ1-2

cdr3_aa: CAIGQRQVNSHGYTF
cdr3_nt: TGTGCCATCGGGCAAAGACAGGTGAACTCTCATGGCTACACCTTC
v_call: TRBV10-3
d_call: NA
clone_size: NA
j_call: TRBJ1-2

cdr3_aa: CASNSCFEQYF
cdr3_nt: TGTGCCAGCAATTCCTGTTTCGAGCAGTACTTC
v_call: TRBV6-7
d_call: NA
clone_size: NA
j_call: TRBJ2-7

cdr3_aa: CAWSRPGTEAFF
cdr3_nt: TGTGCCTGGAGTCGTCCGGGGACTGAAGCTTTCTTT
v_call: TRBV30
d_call: NA
clone_size: NA
j_call: TRBJ1-1

cdr3_aa: CASGFRGGTYEQYF
cdr3_nt: TGTGCCAGCGGGTTTAGAGGCGGGACCTACGAGCAGTACTTC
v_call: TRBV2
d_call: NA
clone_size: NA
j_call: TRBJ2-7

cdr3_aa: CASKGGGERGEAFF
cdr3_nt: TGCGCCAGCAAAGGAGGAGGGGAGAGGGGAGAAGCTTTCTTT
v_call: TRBV5-1
d_call: NA
clone_size: NA
j_call: TRBJ1-1

cdr3_aa: CAFGGGNTGELFF
cdr3_nt: TGTGCCTTTGGGGGAGGGAACACCGGGGAGCTGTTTTTT
v_call: TRBV30
d_call: NA
clone_size: NA
j_call: TRBJ2-2

cdr3_aa: CASRPMDRKNTEAFF
cdr3_nt: TGTGCCAGCAGGCCTATGGACAGAAAGAACACTGAAGCTTTCTTT
v_call: TRBV3-1/TRBV3-2
d_call: NA
clone_size: NA
j_call: TRBJ1-1

cdr3_aa: CASSSLSAGAGKNEQFF
cdr3_nt: TGTGCCAGCAGCTCCCTCTCGGCGGGGGCTGGTAAGAATGAGCAGTTCTTC
v_call: TRBV7-2
d_call: NA
clone_size: NA
j_call: TRBJ2-1

cdr3_aa: CASTLSGTEAFF
cdr3_nt: TGTGCCAGCACCTTAAGCGGCACTGAAGCTTTCTTT
v_call: TRBV6-6
d_call: NA
clone_size: NA
j_call: TRBJ1-1

cdr3_aa: CASSGLRTDTQYF
cdr3_nt: TGTGCCAGCAGTGGACTCCGCACAGATACGCAGTATTTT
v_call: TRBV6-2/TRBV6-3
d_call: NA
clone_size: NA
j_call: TRBJ2-3

cdr3_aa: CASSPHLGGQGLRSYTF
cdr3_nt: TGTGCCAGCAGCCCTCATCTCGGGGGACAGGGGCTTAGGAGCTACACCTTC
v_call: TRBV3-1/TRBV3-2
d_call: TRBD1
clone_size: NA
j_call: TRBJ1-2

cdr3_aa: CSASRGDMNTEAFF
cdr3_nt: TGCAGTGCAAGTCGGGGGGACATGAACACTGAAGCTTTCTTT
v_call: TRBV20-1
d_call: NA
clone_size: once
j_call: TRBJ1-1

cdr3_aa: CASSKHQGVDRMGYTF
cdr3_nt: TGTGCCAGCAGCAAACACCAGGGCGTGGACAGAATGGGCTACACCTTC
v_call: TRBV2
d_call: NA
clone_size: few
j_call: TRBJ1-2

cdr3_aa: CASSPGDRGNEKLFF
cdr3_nt: TGTGCCAGCAGTCCGGGGGACAGGGGTAATGAAAAACTGTTTTTT
v_call: TRBV6-5
d_call: TRBD1
clone_size: NA
j_call: TRBJ1-4

cdr3_aa: CASSNDRGHGYTF
cdr3_nt: TGTGCCAGTAGCAATGACAGGGGCCATGGCTACACCTTC
v_call: TRBV19
d_call: TRBD1
clone_size: NA
j_call: TRBJ1-2

cdr3_aa: CASSPQRDTEAFF
cdr3_nt: TGTGCCAGCAGCCCTCAGCGAGACACTGAAGCTTTCTTT
v_call: TRBV11-2
d_call: NA
clone_size: NA
j_call: TRBJ1-1

cdr3_aa: CASSPGLAGPTDTQYF
cdr3_nt: TGTGCCAGCAGCCCCGGACTAGCGGGGCCCACAGATACGCAGTATTTT
v_call: TRBV5-5
d_call: TRBD2
clone_size: NA
j_call: TRBJ2-3

cdr3_aa: CASSRGVGNYGYTF
cdr3_nt: TGCGCCAGCAGCCGGGGGGTAGGGAACTATGGCTACACCTTC
v_call: TRBV5-1
d_call: NA
clone_size: NA
j_call: TRBJ1-2

cdr3_aa: CASSNWGDQPQHF
cdr3_nt: TGTGCCAGTAGTAATTGGGGCGATCAGCCCCAGCATTTT
v_call: TRBV19
d_call: NA
clone_size: NA
j_call: TRBJ1-5

cdr3_aa: CASGLVVGTAGNTIYF
cdr3_nt: TGTGCTAGTGGTTTGGTAGTCGGGACAGCTGGAAACACCATATATTTT
v_call: TRBV12-5
d_call: TRBD1
clone_size: NA
j_call: TRBJ1-3

cdr3_aa: CASSQRTGGSYEQYF
cdr3_nt: TGCGCCAGCAGCCAAAGGACAGGGGGATCCTACGAGCAGTACTTC
v_call: TRBV4-1
d_call: TRBD1
clone_size: NA
j_call: TRBJ2-7

cdr3_aa: CASSQGSGTEAFF
cdr3_nt: TGCGCCAGCAGCCAGGGGAGCGGAACTGAAGCTTTCTTT
v_call: TRBV4-3
d_call: NA
clone_size: NA
j_call: TRBJ1-1

cdr3_aa: CASSLRTPGKGNTIYF
cdr3_nt: TGTGCCAGCAGCTTAAGGACCCCGGGGAAGGGAAACACCATATATTTT
v_call: TRBV7-6
d_call: NA
clone_size: once
j_call: TRBJ1-3

cdr3_aa: CASSLTRDSPLHF
cdr3_nt: TGCGCCAGCAGCCTCACCCGGGATTCACCCCTCCACTTT
v_call: TRBV4-3
d_call: NA
clone_size: NA
j_call: TRBJ1-6

cdr3_aa: CASREAGSAIPYEQYF
cdr3_nt: TGTGCCAGCAGGGAGGCCGGGTCCGCAATTCCCTACGAGCAGTACTTC
v_call: TRBV27
d_call: NA
clone_size: NA
j_call: TRBJ2-7

cdr3_aa: CASSQGQGLEQYF
cdr3_nt: TGTGCCAGCAGCCAGGGACAGGGGCTCGAGCAGTACTTC
v_call: TRBV11-2
d_call: TRBD1
clone_size: NA
j_call: TRBJ2-7

cdr3_aa: CASSSTTVLATDTQYF
cdr3_nt: TGTGCCAGCTCATCAACAACAGTACTGGCCACAGATACGCAGTATTTT
v_call: TRBV18
d_call: NA
clone_size: once
j_call: TRBJ2-3

cdr3_aa: CASSPKEARQPQHF
cdr3_nt: TGTGCCAGCAGCCCTAAGGAAGCGCGACAGCCCCAGCATTTT
v_call: TRBV3-1/TRBV3-2
d_call: NA
clone_size: NA
j_call: TRBJ1-5

cdr3_aa: CSASPILNTGELFF
cdr3_nt: TGCAGTGCTAGTCCGATACTTAACACCGGGGAGCTGTTTTTT
v_call: TRBV20-1
d_call: NA
clone_size: NA
j_call: TRBJ2-2

cdr3_aa: CASSQEWAASYEQYF
cdr3_nt: TGTGCCAGCAGCCAAGAGTGGGCAGCCTCCTACGAGCAGTACTTC
v_call: TRBV4-2
d_call: NA
clone_size: NA
j_call: TRBJ2-7